This T cell receptor (beta chain) was recorded in a study of control samples from healthy donors and cancer patients. This clone was observed once. The J segment lost 10 bases and the V segment lost 7 bases, leaving 12 bases of the junction unmatched. The CDR3 totals 15 residues. The germline gives CDR1 SGHTA, CDR2 FQGNSA. Method: immunoSEQ multiplex PCR; TCRdb's copy keeps in-frame clones and lacks some. The sample has about 180,000 clones, 90% seen once. Sequenced material: blood. This rearrangement joins TRBV7-2 to TRBJ2-1, with TRBD2 identical over 11 bases. The origin of this receptor is a woman in her forties or fifties in good health. CDR3 loop: CASNPGGLAVGEQFF. CDR3 coding DNA: TGTGCCAGCAACCCGGGGGGACTAGCGGTTGGGGAGCAGTTCTTC. Variable domain in full (rest from reference TRBV7-2 and TRBJ2-1): GAGVSQSPSNKVTEKGKDVELRCDPISGHTALYWYRQSLGQGLEFLIYFQGNSAPDKSGLPSDRFSAERTGGSVSTLTIQRTQQEDSAVYLCASNPGGLAVGEQFFGPGTRLTVL.